These T cell receptor beta chains were read from a single sample in a study of blood T cell repertoires in COVID-19. The table came from immunoSEQ multiplex PCR; TCRdb's copy has only in-frame clones and leaves some out. The sample carries 200,000 or so clones, around nine tenths recorded once. Sequenced sample: peripheral blood. These receptors came from a man aged 50-59 years with COVID-19, enrolled during active disease. The CDR3 runs from the conserved cysteine through the conserved F or W. D genes are given only for firm matches. The size field is filled for only some rows; it gives once, few, many or a size class.

TRBV19,TRBJ1-5,TRBD1,-,CASSIPGTAFNQPQHF,TGTGCCAGTAGTATCCCCGGGACAGCTTTCAATCAGCCCCAGCATTTT
TRBV14,TRBJ2-1,TRBD1,-,CASSHARDRGPSRSYNEQFF,TGTGCCAGCAGCCATGCCCGGGACAGGGGGCCTTCTCGCTCCTACAATGAGCAGTTCTTC
TRBV6-2/TRBV6-3,TRBJ2-7,TRBD1,-,CASSSGQGASYEQYF,TGTGCCAGCAGTTCGGGACAGGGGGCTTCCTACGAGCAGTACTTC
TRBV28,TRBJ1-6,-,-,CASSQPMGGSYNSPLHF,TGTGCCAGCAGCCAACCTATGGGGGGGTCCTATAATTCACCCCTCCACTTT
TRBV3-1/TRBV3-2,TRBJ2-1,-,few,CASSQDNRGGQFF,TGTGCCAGCAGCCAAGATAATCGAGGGGGGCAGTTCTTC
TRBV7-2,TRBJ2-1,TRBD2,-,CASSLVGGGAAGEQFF,TGTGCCAGCAGCTTAGTGGGCGGGGGGGCGGCAGGTGAGCAGTTCTTC
TRBV12-3/TRBV12-4,TRBJ1-1,TRBD1,-,CASRGQEEAEAFF,TGTGCCAGCAGGGGACAGGAGGAAGCTGAAGCTTTCTTT
TRBV6-5,TRBJ2-1,TRBD1,-,CASSRDRVKNEQFF,TGTGCCAGCTCCCGGGACAGGGTCAAAAATGAGCAGTTCTTC
TRBV4-3,TRBJ2-2,-,-,CASSPVRDTGELFF,TGCGCCAGCAGCCCCGTCCGGGACACCGGGGAGCTGTTTTTT
TRBV29-1,TRBJ2-2,-,-,CSVTTGPGITGELFF,TGCAGCGTTACGACAGGCCCAGGAATTACCGGGGAGCTGTTTTTT
TRBV18,TRBJ2-1,TRBD2,-,CASSPSGLANNEQFF,TGTGCCAGCTCACCGTCGGGACTAGCGAACAATGAGCAGTTCTTC
TRBV6-5,TRBJ1-6,TRBD1,-,CATDRALDNSPLHF,TGTGCCACTGACAGGGCCCTAGATAATTCACCCCTCCACTTT
TRBV11-2,TRBJ2-1,TRBD2,-,CASSLDIGLAGSFEQFF,TGTGCCAGCAGCTTAGATATCGGACTAGCGGGAAGTTTTGAGCAGTTCTTC
TRBV9,TRBJ1-2,-,-,CASSLSDSRGYGYTF,TGTGCCAGCAGCCTCTCGGACTCTAGAGGCTATGGCTACACCTTC
TRBV6-6,TRBJ1-6,-,-,CASSRQENYNSPLHF,TGTGCCAGCAGCCGACAGGAAAACTATAATTCACCCCTCCACTTT
TRBV5-1,TRBJ2-7,-,-,CASSTDGYEQYF,TGCGCCAGCAGCACTGACGGGTACGAGCAGTACTTC
TRBV15,TRBJ2-1,TRBD2,-,CATSRDLQREVGEQFF,TGTGCCACCAGCAGAGATCTTCAGCGGGAGGTTGGTGAGCAGTTCTTC
TRBV5-1,TRBJ1-1,TRBD1,-,CASSRQGTSSEAFF,TGCGCCAGCAGCAGACAGGGAACCTCCTCTGAAGCTTTCTTT
TRBV2,TRBJ1-5,-,-,CASIRDSNQPQHF,TGTGCCAGCATAAGAGATAGCAATCAGCCCCAGCATTTT
TRBV27,TRBJ1-5,-,-,CASRGGNQPQHF,TGTGCCAGCAGGGGAGGGAATCAGCCCCAGCATTTT
TRBV5-4,TRBJ1-6,TRBD1,-,CASSSTLTGVNSPLHF,TGTGCCAGCAGCTCTACATTGACAGGGGTTAATTCACCCCTCCACTTT
TRBV19,TRBJ1-4,-,-,CASSIIRNNEKLFF,TGTGCCAGTAGTATTATCAGGAATAATGAAAAACTGTTTTTT
TRBV4-2,TRBJ2-5,TRBD1,many,CASSQDRGQGAETQYF,TGTGCCAGCAGCCAAGATCGGGGACAGGGGGCCGAGACCCAGTACTTC
TRBV6-2/TRBV6-3,TRBJ1-2,-,few,CASSYPGTIHGYTF,TGTGCCAGCAGTTACCCCGGGACAATCCATGGCTACACCTTC
TRBV20-1,TRBJ1-6,-,-,CSAQQLPLHF,TGCAGTGCGCAACAGCTACCCCTCCACTTT
TRBV6-5,TRBJ1-2,TRBD1,-,CASSSPTDRGIGGYTF,TGTGCCAGCAGTTCCCCGACCGACAGGGGGATAGGTGGCTACACCTTC
TRBV4-1,TRBJ2-7,-,-,CASSQPGHRPTQQYF,TGCGCCAGCAGCCAACCGGGACATAGACCTACCCAGCAGTACTTC
TRBV7-9,TRBJ1-5,TRBD1,few,CASSLAPGDSKNQPQHF,TGTGCCAGCAGCTTAGCGCCTGGGGACAGCAAAAATCAGCCCCAGCATTTT
TRBV29-1,TRBJ2-3,-,-,CSVLTDTQYF,TGCAGCGTTCTCACAGATACGCAGTATTTT
TRBV6-6,TRBJ1-4,TRBD1,-,CASSQGATNEKLFF,TGTGCCAGCAGCCAGGGGGCAACTAATGAAAAACTGTTTTTT
TRBV7-3,TRBJ2-7,TRBD2,-,CASSLGPGGNYEQYF,TGTGCCAGCAGCCTGGGACCGGGAGGGAACTACGAGCAGTACTTC
TRBV19,TRBJ1-6,-,-,CASTQTGGGNSPLHF,TGTGCCAGTACCCAAACGGGGGGCGGCAATTCACCCCTCCACTTT
TRBV5-1,TRBJ2-6,TRBD1,-,CASSGTGATGANVLTF,TGCGCCAGCAGCGGGACAGGGGCGACTGGGGCCAACGTCCTGACTTTC
TRBV19,TRBJ1-3,-,-,CASSMVGTGNTIYF,TGTGCCAGTAGTATGGTGGGCACTGGAAACACCATATATTTT
TRBV27,TRBJ2-7,-,-,CASSLSGVNTYEQYF,TGTGCCAGCAGTTTATCCGGGGTTAACACCTACGAGCAGTACTTC
TRBV6-6,TRBJ2-1,TRBD2,-,CASSYRSGLAFNEQFF,TGTGCCAGCAGTTACAGGTCGGGACTAGCATTCAACGAGCAGTTCTTC
TRBV29-1,TRBJ1-2,TRBD1,-,CSVYRGQAPGGYTF,TGCAGCGTTTACCGGGGACAGGCCCCTGGGGGCTACACCTTC
TRBV5-1,TRBJ2-1,TRBD1,-,CASSPMTGDMGQFF,TGCGCCAGCAGCCCAATGACAGGGGATATGGGGCAGTTCTTC
TRBV7-8,TRBJ2-7,-,-,CASSLARGQGHYEQYF,TGTGCCAGCAGCTTAGCTCGTGGTCAGGGGCACTACGAGCAGTACTTC
TRBV7-9,TRBJ1-1,-,-,CASSVQIEAFF,TGTGCCAGCAGCGTACAAATTGAAGCTTTCTTT
TRBV9,TRBJ2-5,TRBD1,-,CASSAGTGLPPTETQYF,TGTGCCAGCAGCGCGGGGACAGGGCTCCCGCCAACGGAGACCCAGTACTTC
TRBV7-2,TRBJ2-3,-,-,CASSLAGGNTDTQYF,TGTGCCAGCAGCTTAGCGGGGGGAAACACAGATACGCAGTATTTT
TRBV19,TRBJ1-5,TRBD1,few,CASSPTGQGGFQPQHF,TGTGCCAGTTCCCCGACAGGACAGGGCGGGTTCCAGCCCCAGCATTTT
TRBV30,TRBJ1-4,TRBD1,once,CAWSSPTPRGDNEKLFF,TGTGCCTGGAGTTCCCCGACCCCCAGGGGGGATAATGAAAAACTGTTTTTT
TRBV7-2,TRBJ1-3,TRBD1,once,CASTLPGQGGGNTIYF,TGTGCCAGCACCCTGCCGGGACAGGGAGGTGGAAACACCATATATTTT
TRBV6-5,TRBJ2-1,TRBD2,-,CASRAPGLAGNEQFF,TGTGCCAGCAGGGCGCCGGGACTAGCTGGGAATGAGCAGTTCTTC
TRBV15,TRBJ1-2,TRBD1,-,CATSRDLQGANYGYTF,TGTGCCACCAGCAGAGATTTGCAGGGGGCCAACTATGGCTACACCTTC
TRBV19,TRBJ2-2,TRBD1,-,CASLGLPGQGAIGTGELFF,TGTGCCAGTCTCGGATTACCGGGACAGGGGGCGATTGGTACCGGGGAGCTGTTTTTT
TRBV5-4,TRBJ2-1,-,-,CASSLELAYNEQFF,TGTGCCAGCAGCTTGGAGCTAGCTTACAATGAGCAGTTCTTC
TRBV4-3,TRBJ2-3,-,-,CASSQDLGADTQYF,TGCGCCAGCAGCCAAGATCTCGGGGCAGATACGCAGTATTTT
TRBV5-8,TRBJ1-6,-,-,CASSGTSNSPLHF,TGTGCCAGCAGCGGGACAAGTAATTCACCCCTCCACTTT
TRBV15,TRBJ2-7,-,few,CATSRVPSAGEQYF,TGTGCCACCAGCAGAGTGCCCTCCGCGGGAGAGCAGTACTTC
TRBV9,TRBJ1-6,-,-,CASSRDRNSPLHF,TGTGCCAGCAGCCGCGACAGAAATTCACCCCTCCACTTT
TRBV11-2,TRBJ1-1,TRBD1,-,CASSFSQGDTEAFF,TGTGCCAGCAGCTTTTCACAGGGGGACACTGAAGCTTTCTTT
TRBV5-1,TRBJ1-1,TRBD1,-,CASARGQADTEAFF,TGCGCCAGCGCTCGGGGACAGGCGGACACTGAAGCTTTCTTT
TRBV6-6,TRBJ1-5,TRBD1,-,CASSYKGQEGRSAQHF,TGTGCCAGCAGTTACAAGGGACAGGAGGGAAGATCGGCCCAGCATTTT
TRBV6-6,TRBJ2-1,TRBD2,-,CASSYVGGSYNEQFF,TGTGCCAGCAGTTACGTGGGGGGGTCCTACAATGAGCAGTTCTTC